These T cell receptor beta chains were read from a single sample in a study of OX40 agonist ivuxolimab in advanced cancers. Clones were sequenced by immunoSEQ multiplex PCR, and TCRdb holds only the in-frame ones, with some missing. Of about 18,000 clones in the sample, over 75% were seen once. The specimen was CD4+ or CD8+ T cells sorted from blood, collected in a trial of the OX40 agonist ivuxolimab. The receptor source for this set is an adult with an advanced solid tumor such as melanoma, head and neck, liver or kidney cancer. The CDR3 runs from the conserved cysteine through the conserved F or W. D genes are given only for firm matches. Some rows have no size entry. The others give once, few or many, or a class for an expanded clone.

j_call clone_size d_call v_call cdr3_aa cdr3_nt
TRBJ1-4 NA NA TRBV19 CATMALTNEKLFF TGTGCCACTATGGCTTTAACTAATGAAAAACTGTTTTTT
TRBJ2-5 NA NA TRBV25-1 CASSEQGWETQYF TGTGCCAGCAGTGAACAGGGATGGGAGACCCAGTACTTC
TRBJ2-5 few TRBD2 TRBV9 CASSSSGGAGETQYF TGTGCCAGCAGCTCCAGCGGGGGGGCCGGGGAGACCCAGTACTTC
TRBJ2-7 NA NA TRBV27 CASSSDKHYEQYF TGTGCCAGCAGTTCGGACAAACACTACGAGCAGTACTTC
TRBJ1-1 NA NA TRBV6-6 CASRETEAFF TGTGCCAGCAGGGAAACTGAAGCTTTCTTT
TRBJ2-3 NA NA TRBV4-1 CASSPLGGGRTDTQYF TGCGCCAGCAGCCCGTTAGGGGGGGGCAGGACAGATACGCAGTATTTT
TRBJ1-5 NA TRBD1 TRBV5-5 CASSLQQGNQPQHF TGTGCCAGCAGCTTGCAACAGGGGAATCAGCCCCAGCATTTT
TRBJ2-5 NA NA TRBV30 CAQEDRKYQETQYF TGTGCCCAGGAGGACAGAAAGTACCAAGAGACCCAGTACTTC
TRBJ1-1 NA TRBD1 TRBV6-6 CASSSPDRGNTEAFF TGTGCCAGCAGCAGCCCGGACAGGGGGAACACTGAAGCTTTCTTT
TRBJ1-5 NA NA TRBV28 CASSPTYQPQHF TGTGCCAGCAGTCCCACTTATCAGCCCCAGCATTTT
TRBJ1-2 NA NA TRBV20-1 CSARVGYGYTF TGCAGTGCTAGAGTAGGCTATGGCTACACCTTC
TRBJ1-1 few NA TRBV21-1 CASIRNRVNTEAFF TGTGCCAGCATTCGGAACAGGGTGAACACTGAAGCTTTCTTT
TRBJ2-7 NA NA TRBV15 CATSGRADSSYEQYF TGTGCCACCTCGGGAAGGGCCGACAGTTCCTACGAGCAGTACTTC
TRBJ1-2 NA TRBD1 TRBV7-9 CASSPAETGGFYGYTF TGTGCCAGCAGCCCGGCGGAGACAGGGGGCTTCTATGGCTACACCTTC
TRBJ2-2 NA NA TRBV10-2 CASSDRGSLNTGELFF TGCGCCAGCAGTGATCGGGGGTCCTTAAACACCGGGGAGCTGTTTTTT
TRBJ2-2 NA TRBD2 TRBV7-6 CASSLAVGGAGELFF TGTGCCAGCAGCTTAGCCGTGGGGGGGGCCGGGGAGCTGTTTTTT
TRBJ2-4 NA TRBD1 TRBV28 CASSPEGGYKNIQYF TGTGCCAGCAGTCCCGAAGGGGGCTACAAAAACATTCAGTACTTC
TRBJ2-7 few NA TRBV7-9 CASSLTVYEQYF TGTGCCAGCAGCCTGACAGTATACGAGCAGTACTTC